These T cell receptor beta chains were read from a single sample in a study of blood T cell repertoires in COVID-19. Assay used: immunoSEQ multiplex PCR; TCRdb lists only in-frame clones, some missing. The data contain approximately 240,000 clones, 70% to 90% of them singletons. Sequenced sample: peripheral blood. These receptors all come from a man between 45 and 60 years old with acute or convalescent COVID-19. Both conserved end residues are part of each CDR3. D genes are given only for firm matches. Clone size is given for some rows only: seen once, a few or many times, or a class if the clone is expanded.

once	TRBV2	TRBD2	TRBJ2-2	TGTGCCAGCAGTGAAGGACTAGCGGGAGGTAGCGGGGAGCTGTTTTTT	CASSEGLAGGSGELFF
.	TRBV4-2	TRBD2	TRBJ2-7	TGTGCCAGCAGCCAAGATATCGGGGGGAGCTACGAGCAGTACTTC	CASSQDIGGSYEQYF
.	TRBV30	.	TRBJ1-2	TGTGCCTGGAGTGTACCAGCGTCGATCTATGGCTACACCTTC	CAWSVPASIYGYTF
.	TRBV27	TRBD2	TRBJ2-1	TGTGCCAGCAGTTTAGGGGGACTAAGGGGGCAGTTCTTC	CASSLGGLRGQFF
.	TRBV6-5	.	TRBJ1-2	TGTGCCAGCAGTTACGTCGGGGGGCCGTATGGCTACACCTTC	CASSYVGGPYGYTF
.	TRBV6-1	TRBD1	TRBJ1-5	TGTGCCAGCAGTGGGACAGGGGGCGCGGGTAGCAATCAGCCCCAGCATTTT	CASSGTGGAGSNQPQHF
.	TRBV3-1/TRBV3-2	.	TRBJ1-1	TGTGCCAGCAGCCAATATTCCAGCCGAGGCGGGGCGGCTGAAGCTTTCTTT	CASSQYSSRGGAAEAFF
.	TRBV24-1	.	TRBJ2-2	TGTGCCACCAAGACACCTAACACCGGGGAGCTGTTTTTT	CATKTPNTGELFF
.	TRBV6-1	TRBD1	TRBJ2-7	TGTGCCAGCAGTGTGCAGCAAAAAGGGACAGTCTCCTACGAGCAGTACTTC	CASSVQQKGTVSYEQYF
.	TRBV30	.	TRBJ1-4	TGTGCCTGGAGCCAATACGGGGGGGCGAATGAAAAACTGTTTTTT	CAWSQYGGANEKLFF
.	TRBV5-8	.	TRBJ1-3	TGTGCCAGCAGCTTGGGCGGCCAGGGGCGCAGAAACACCATATATTTT	CASSLGGQGRRNTIYF
.	TRBV19	.	TRBJ1-5	TGTGCCAGTCGTCCCGTAAAGGGCGCGGGAGACAATCAGCCCCAGCATTTT	CASRPVKGAGDNQPQHF
.	TRBV11-3	TRBD1	TRBJ1-2	TGTGCCAGCAGCCGACAGGGGACTAACTATGGCTACACCTTC	CASSRQGTNYGYTF
.	TRBV21-1	.	TRBJ2-7	TGTGCCAGCAGCAAAGTAAGGACAAGCCACGAGCAGTACTTC	CASSKVRTSHEQYF
.	TRBV2	.	TRBJ1-2	TGTGCCAGCAGTGAAGCAGCGGGGAGGGATGGCTACACCTTC	CASSEAAGRDGYTF
once	TRBV5-1	.	TRBJ2-2	TGCGCCAGCAGCTTTCGAGAGGGTGAGAACGGGGAGCTGTTTTTT	CASSFREGENGELFF
.	TRBV19	TRBD2	TRBJ2-1	TGTGCCAGTAGTGGGCGGGAGGTTTACAATGAGCAGTTCTTC	CASSGREVYNEQFF
.	TRBV3-1/TRBV3-2	.	TRBJ2-7	TGTGCCAGCAGCCCCGGGACTGGGGCTTACGAGCAGTACTTC	CASSPGTGAYEQYF